The 27 T cell receptor gamma chains below come from one sample, sequenced in a study of gamma-delta chains in newborns, infants, children. TCRdb reanalysed the reads via CATT. Among 3,000 to 4,000 gamma-chain clones, 61% were seen once, and the ten largest hold over 15%. Sequenced material: blood. The source is a child who was a newborn, infant or young child, either healthy, febrile or measles-vaccinated (not recorded which).

The V gene is TRGV2, the J gene TRGJ1 or TRGJ2. TCRdb leaves out the J gene; it was filled in here by matching the DNA to germline. Germline CDR1 and CDR2: EGSNGY and YDSYNSKV. J was trimmed by 8 bases and V by 0 bases; bases with no gene match: 7. The CDR3 loop spans 13 amino acids. The CDR3: CATWDGGRNKKLF. The CDR3 DNA reads TGTGCCACCTGGGACGGGGGTAGGAATAAGAAACTCTTT.

For the V gene the call is TRGV8; the J gene has no call. CDR1 VENAVY and CDR2 YDSYNSRV come from the germline V gene. There are 11 residues in the CDR3. As DNA, the CDR3 is TGTGCCACCTGGGACGAAGGGGGCAAACTCTTT. This encodes CATWDEGGKLF.

The J gene is TRGJP2, the V gene TRGV2. TCRdb does not report a J gene; here it was assigned by matching the DNA to germline references. The germline CDR1 and CDR2 sequences are EGSNGY and YDSYNSKV. This CDR3 contains 15 residues. V shed 5 bases and J 2 bases; nucleotides not matched to a gene: 8. The CDR3 loop is CATWARRSSDWIKTF. The CDR3, as DNA: TGTGCCACCTGGGCCCGACGGAGTAGTGATTGGATCAAGACGTTT.

TRGV2 is the V gene, and the J gene was not called. This CDR3 comprises 11 residues. Germline CDR1 and CDR2: EGSNGY and YDSYNSKV. CDR3 in DNA: TGTGCCACCTGGGACGGGCAAGGTCTACTCTTT. Its protein product is CATWDGQGLLF.

The gene calls are TRGV9 and TRGJP. The J gene is not listed in TCRdb, so it was assigned here from a DNA match to germline. After removal of 5 bases from V and 6 bases from J, the junction contained 4 bases not matched to a gene. This CDR3 has 15 amino acids. The germline V gene encodes CDR1 GITISATS and CDR2 ISYDGTV (reference sequence). The CDR3 coding sequence is TGTGCCTTGTGGGGCTCAGAGTTGGGCAAAAAAATCAAGGTATTT. Translating it yields CALWGSELGKKIKVF.

There are a few counts of this clone. At the DNA level, this CDR3 is encoded by other sequences in the same sample as well. The chain couples TRGV9 to TRGJP. No J segment appears in TCRdb, so it was assigned here by matching the sequence to germline. This CDR3 is built from 17 residues. V lost 0 bases, J lost 7 bases, and 6 bases stayed unmatched. Germline V gives CDR1 GITISATS, CDR2 ISYDGTV (reference sequence). CDR3 protein: CALWEVRDELGKKIKVF. The CDR3 DNA reads as TGTGCCTTGTGGGAGGTGCGGGATGAGTTGGGCAAAAAAATCAAGGTATTT.

This clone has just a few counts. Other DNA sequences in the sample encode the same CDR3. This chain joins TRGV9 and TRGJP. The J gene was missing in TCRdb and was found by matching the end of the DNA to germline. Germline CDR1 is GITISATS and CDR2 is ISYDGTV (reference sequence). This CDR3 contains 16 residues. Trimming removed 1 base from V and 7 bases from J; junction bases left unmatched: 4. The DNA for the CDR3 is TGTGCCTTGTGGGAGGTCGCCGAGTTGGGCAAAAAAATCAAGGTATTT. Its translation: CALWEVAELGKKIKVF.

This clone was recorded a few times. With a much larger clone just one base away, this may be a read error. The sample contains more than one DNA sequence encoding this CDR3. The J gene is TRGJP, the V gene TRGV9. Germline matching of the DNA provided the J gene here, since TCRdb leaves it blank. Trimming removed 1 base from V and 5 bases from J; junction bases left unmatched: 2. The CDR3 sequence is 16 residues long. In germline, CDR1 is GITISATS, CDR2 ISYDGTV (reference sequence). DNA for the CDR3: TGTGCCTTGTGGGAGGTAGAAGAGTTGGGCAAAAAAATCAAGGTATTT. Translating it yields CALWEVEELGKKIKVF.

In the case of this clone: Other DNA variants within this sample encode the same CDR3. The chain links TRGV2 to TRGJ1 or TRGJ2. TCRdb carries no J gene annotation; the J gene was assigned here by matching the DNA with germline. From germline, CDR1 is EGSNGY and CDR2 YDSYNSKV. Trimming removed 0 bases from V and 7 bases from J; junction bases left unmatched: 3. The CDR3 runs 12 residues. CDR3 sequence reads: CATWDGEYKKLF. DNA for the CDR3: TGTGCCACCTGGGACGGGGAATATAAGAAACTCTTT.

J is TRGJ1 or TRGJ2 and V is TRGV2. The J gene was missing in TCRdb and was found by matching the end of the DNA to germline. Per germline, CDR1 EGSNGY and CDR2 YDSYNSKV. This CDR3 has 13 amino acids. The V segment lost 1 base and the J segment 9 bases; nucleotides outside the gene matches: 9. CDR3 nucleotide sequence: TGTGCCACCTGGGACGGCCCACACCTTAAGAAACTCTTT. Encoded protein: CATWDGPHLKKLF.

To note about this clone: This specimen includes other DNA sequences encoding the same CDR3. This chain joins TRGV5 and TRGJ1 or TRGJ2. TCRdb records no J gene; here it was assigned by comparing the DNA to germline. The CDR3 runs 14 residues. The ends lost 0 bases at V and 4 bases at J; junction bases unmatched: 6. CDR1 VINAFY and CDR2 YDVSNSKD come from the germline V gene. The CDR3 protein is CATWDRPWYYKKLF. For the CDR3, the DNA is TGTGCCACCTGGGACAGGCCTTGGTATTATAAGAAACTCTTT.

The chain recombines TRGV2 with TRGJ1 or TRGJ2. TCRdb leaves out the J gene; it was filled in here by matching the DNA to germline. V shed 2 bases and J 0 bases; nucleotides not matched to a gene: 4. CDR1 is EGSNGY and CDR2 is YDSYNSKV in the germline V gene. This CDR3 spans 14 amino acids. The CDR3 coding sequence is TGTGCCACCTGGGACGTACCGAATTATTATAAGAAACTCTTT. It translates to CATWDVPNYYKKLF.

The table lists this clone with a few counts. The CDR3 DNA follows: TGTGCCTTGTGGGAGGTGCAAAACGAGTTGGGCAAAAAAATCAAGGTATTT. The encoded protein is CALWEVQNELGKKIKVF. The chain is built from TRGV9 and TRGJP. TCRdb carries no J gene annotation; the J gene was assigned here by matching the DNA with germline. J was trimmed by 7 bases and V by 0 bases; bases with no gene match: 6. The CDR3 is 17 residues long. Germline CDR1 GITISATS, CDR2 ISYDGTV (reference sequence).

The V call is TRGV2, the J call TRGJ1 or TRGJ2. Germline loops: CDR1 EGSNGY, CDR2 YDSYNSKV. V was clipped by 0 bases and J by 6 bases; unmatched bases: 5. CDR3 length: 13 amino acids. Here the CDR3 DNA reads TGTGCCACCTGGGACGGGCCGGCTTATAAGAAACTCTTT. Translation: CATWDGPAYKKLF.

In the case of this clone: Other nucleotide sequences from this sample produce the same CDR3. This chain connects TRGV9 to TRGJ1 or TRGJ2. No J gene was available from TCRdb, and it was assigned here by a germline match of the DNA. With 3 bases clipped from V and 2 bases from J, the junction kept 4 bases outside the gene matches. The length of the CDR3 is 13 residues. Germline V CDR1 and CDR2: GITISATS, ISYDGTV (reference sequence). The CDR3 region is CALWEPYYYKKLF. The CDR3 nucleotides read TGTGCCTTGTGGGAGCCTTATTATTATAAGAAACTCTTT.

On this clone: No DNA is shown, since the ends of the CDR3 on it are uncertain; the CDR3 is the one TCRdb lists. Here the V gene is TRGV8, but the J gene went uncalled. The CDR3 is 26 amino acids long, termini counted. Germline CDR1 reads VENAVY; CDR2 reads YDSYNSRV. The CDR3: CATWDTSLAVEQHLLSQVSTGSIQHF.

The rearrangement links TRGV9 to TRGJP. The J gene is absent in TCRdb and was assigned here via DNA matching to germline. CDR1 and CDR2 from the germline V gene are GITISATS and ISYDGTV (reference sequence). The CDR3 extends over 16 amino acids. V was clipped by 4 bases and J by 9 bases; unmatched bases: 9. This CDR3 is CALWDKAVLGKKIKVF. The CDR3 DNA reads TGTGCCTTGTGGGACAAGGCCGTGTTGGGCAAAAAAATCAAGGTATTT.

V gene TRGV9 combines with J gene TRGJ1 or TRGJ2. The J gene comes from matching the DNA to germline here; TCRdb lacks it. Germline CDR1 GITISATS, CDR2 ISYDGTV (reference sequence). After removal of 0 bases from V and 10 bases from J, the junction contained 12 bases not matched to a gene. The length of the CDR3 is 14 residues. The CDR3 reads CALWEVQGELKKLF. The CDR3 coding sequence is TGTGCCTTGTGGGAGGTGCAAGGTGAGTTGAAGAAACTCTTT.

The chain combines TRGV5 with TRGJ1 or TRGJ2. The J gene, absent from TCRdb, was called here by matching the DNA to germline. Germline CDR1 and CDR2: VINAFY and YDVSNSKD. Trimming took 2 bases from V and 2 from J; bases not matched to a gene: 6. The CDR3 runs 14 residues. The CDR3 spells CATWDIHDYYKKLF. The CDR3 DNA reads TGTGCCACCTGGGACATACACGATTATTATAAGAAACTCTTT.

Remarks on this clone: The same CDR3 can be traced to other DNA sequences in this sample. The chain has TRGV5 and TRGJP2. Here the J gene came from matching the DNA to germline, since TCRdb omits it. V lost 0 bases to trimming and J lost 11 bases; unmatched junction nucleotides: 6. Germline V CDR1 and CDR2: VINAFY, YDVSNSKD. This CDR3 contains 13 residues. CDR3 in amino acids: CATWDRPGWIKTF. The CDR3 region has the DNA TGTGCCACCTGGGACAGGCCAGGGTGGATCAAGACGTTT.

J is TRGJ1 or TRGJ2 and V is TRGV4. Because TCRdb records no J gene, it was assigned here through a match of the DNA to germline. The CDR3 runs to 15 residues. V shed 1 base and J 6 bases; nucleotides not matched to a gene: 12. The germline CDR1 and CDR2 sequences are EGSTGY and YDSYTSSV. CDR3 loop: CATWDGPLGSYKKLF. Here the CDR3 DNA reads TGTGCCACCTGGGATGGCCCTCTCGGTTCTTATAAGAAACTCTTT.

This clone has more than one count but fewer than ten. The chain is built from TRGV9 and TRGJP1. The J gene was not available in TCRdb and was assigned here by matching the DNA to germline segments. The J segment lost 0 bases and the V segment lost 2 bases, leaving 3 bases of the junction unmatched. CDR1 GITISATS and CDR2 ISYDGTV come from the germline V gene (reference sequence). The length of the CDR3 is 15 residues. CDR3 in DNA: TGTGCCTTGTGGGAGGCCCATACCACTGGTTGGTTCAAGATATTT. Residues: CALWEAHTTGWFKIF.

The chain employs TRGV9 and TRGJ1 or TRGJ2. As TCRdb names no J gene, one was assigned here on the basis of a DNA match to germline. The germline CDR1 and CDR2 sequences are GITISATS and ISYDGTV (reference sequence). V shed 3 bases and J 7 bases; nucleotides not matched to a gene: 15. The CDR3 is 15 residues long. In DNA form, the CDR3 reads TGTGCCTTGTGGGAGATCGAGAGAAGGGGATATAAGAAACTCTTT. As protein: CALWEIERRGYKKLF.

The chain links TRGV2 to TRGJ1 or TRGJ2. Here the J gene was assigned by germline matching of the DNA, as TCRdb has none. This CDR3 is built from 15 residues. Germline assignment: CDR1 EGSNGY and CDR2 YDSYNSKV. With 4 bases clipped from V and 3 bases from J, the junction kept 12 bases outside the gene matches. The CDR3 sequence: CATWERNGIYYKKLF. The DNA of the CDR3 is TGTGCCACCTGGGAACGGAACGGCATTTATTATAAGAAACTCTTT.

This chain connects TRGV8 to TRGJ1 or TRGJ2. Assignment of the J gene here rests on matching the DNA to germline, because TCRdb gives none. Germline-derived CDR1 and CDR2 are VENAVY and YDSYNSRV. V lost 0 bases and J lost 1; bases outside the gene matches: 6. The CDR3 has 15 residues. In nucleotides, the CDR3 is TGTGCCACCTGGGATAGGCCTCCTAATTATTATAAGAAACTCTTT. It specifies CATWDRPPNYYKKLF.

The V call is TRGV9, the J call TRGJ1 or TRGJ2. The J gene, left out of TCRdb, was set here by checking the DNA against germline. V lost 3 bases to trimming and J lost 4 bases; unmatched junction nucleotides: 9. The CDR3 has 14 amino acids. Germline CDR1 GITISATS, CDR2 ISYDGTV (reference sequence). The CDR3 reads CALWEKEGYYKKLF. DNA of the CDR3: TGTGCCTTGTGGGAGAAGGAGGGCTATTATAAGAAACTCTTT.

The CDR3 nucleotides read TGTGCCACCTGGGATAGGCACGATAGTAGTGATTGGATCAAGACGTTT. The encoded protein is CATWDRHDSSDWIKTF. J is TRGJP2 and V is TRGV8. The J gene, not given by TCRdb, was assigned here from a germline match of the nucleotide sequence. V gave up 0 bases and J gave up 0 bases; unmatched junction bases: 4. Looked up from germline, CDR1 is VENAVY and CDR2 is YDSYNSRV. The CDR3 runs to 16 residues.